A selection of T cell receptor beta chains follows, all from one sample in a study of T cells after posttransplantation cyclophosphamide. The protocol was immunoSEQ multiplex PCR, while the TCRdb copy is restricted to in-frame clones and leaves out a portion. The sample has 25,000 or so clones, around 86% seen once. The specimen sequenced was PBMCs. The source of these receptors is a woman aged 60 to 75 with a blood cancer, CMV-positive, and with a related stem cell donor. The CDR3 runs from the conserved cysteine through the conserved F or W. The D gene is left open where the match is weak. Clone size is not always given. Where it is, it says once, few, many or a class for expanded clones.

v_gene,abundance,d_gene,j_gene,CDR3nt,CDR3aa
TRBV30,NA,NA,TRBJ2-3,TGTGCCTGGAGTGCCCCAGCCAAGGGGGCAGATACGCAGTATTTT,CAWSAPAKGADTQYF
TRBV6-5,NA,TRBD2,TRBJ2-2,TGTGCCAGCAGTTGCCAAGCGGGAGGGGAGCTGTTTTTT,CASSCQAGGELFF
TRBV2,NA,TRBD2,TRBJ2-1,TGTGCCAGCAGGCCTCAGGGACTAGCGGTCAATGAGCAGTTCTTC,CASRPQGLAVNEQFF
TRBV15,NA,TRBD2,TRBJ2-7,TGTGCCACCAGCAGAGTCAGGGAGGGGACTTCTAGAACCTACGAGCAGTACTTC,CATSRVREGTSRTYEQYF
TRBV19,NA,NA,TRBJ1-6,TGTGCCAGTAGTCCAAACAGGGACTCCTATAATTCACCCCTCCACTTT,CASSPNRDSYNSPLHF
TRBV7-9,NA,TRBD1,TRBJ2-7,TGTGCCATTGAGACAGGGTACGAGCAGTACTTC,CAIETGYEQYF
TRBV6-5,NA,NA,TRBJ2-5,TGTGCCAGCAGTGTCCTAGGGGCAGAGACCCAGTACTTC,CASSVLGAETQYF
TRBV6-1,NA,TRBD2,TRBJ2-7,TGTGCCAGCAGTAGGACTAGCGGTGAGAACGAGCAGTACTTC,CASSRTSGENEQYF
TRBV7-8,NA,TRBD1,TRBJ1-2,TGTGCCAGCAGCTTGTCGGACAGGAGGAGGACCTTC,CASSLSDRRRTF
TRBV5-5,NA,TRBD2,TRBJ2-1,TGTGCCAGCAGCGGCGGACTAGCGGGAGGGGCGTCCTACAATGAGCAGTTCTTC,CASSGGLAGGASYNEQFF
TRBV29-1,NA,TRBD1,TRBJ1-1,TGCAGCGTGCGACAGGGGCATGGTGAAGCTTTCTTT,CSVRQGHGEAFF
TRBV19,NA,TRBD1,TRBJ1-1,TGTGCCAGTAAGGACAGGGCTGAAGCTTTCTTT,CASKDRAEAFF
TRBV5-4,NA,NA,TRBJ2-5,TGTGCCAGCAGCTTGGCGGGACACCGCCAGGAGACCCAGTACTTC,CASSLAGHRQETQYF
TRBV4-1,once,NA,TRBJ2-3,TGCGCCAGCAGCCGTCCCCCCTTTAGCACAGATACGCAGTATTTT,CASSRPPFSTDTQYF
TRBV6-6,NA,TRBD1,TRBJ1-2,TGTGCCAGCAGACGGGACAGGGGACCCAACTATGGCTACACCTTC,CASRRDRGPNYGYTF
TRBV15,NA,NA,TRBJ1-1,TGTGCCACCAGCTTGCAGGGCCCCATGAACACTGAAGCTTTCTTT,CATSLQGPMNTEAFF
TRBV4-1,NA,NA,TRBJ2-7,TGCGCCAGCAGCCAAGTGAACGGGGGGCCAGGGAACGAGCAGTACTTC,CASSQVNGGPGNEQYF
TRBV21-1,NA,NA,TRBJ2-4,TGTGCCAGCAGCAAAGTCCTCCTAGCAGTACACATTCAGTACTTC,CASSKVLLAVHIQYF
TRBV6-4,NA,TRBD2,TRBJ2-1,TGTGCCAGCAGCCCTGGGACTAGCGGGAGCAATGAGCAGTTCTTC,CASSPGTSGSNEQFF
TRBV19,NA,TRBD2,TRBJ2-3,TGTGCCAGTCGGGGACTAGCGGAGGCGCAGTATTTT,CASRGLAEAQYF
TRBV14,NA,NA,TRBJ2-1,TGTGCCAGCAGCCAACTACAGGGAACATACAATGAGCAGTTCTTC,CASSQLQGTYNEQFF
TRBV29-1,NA,NA,TRBJ2-5,TGCAGCGTTGAAGTTGGGGGGATGCCCCAGGGGACCCAGTACTTC,CSVEVGGMPQGTQYF
TRBV30,few,TRBD1,TRBJ2-5,TGTGCCTGGGATTCTATACAGGGGGCTTGGGAGACCCAGTACTTC,CAWDSIQGAWETQYF
TRBV6-5,NA,NA,TRBJ2-7,TGTGCCTGCTCGACCGGGACACGGCTTGGGGAGCAGTACTTC,CACSTGTRLGEQYF
TRBV5-1,NA,TRBD1,TRBJ1-4,TGCGCCAGCAGCTTGGGAAATGGCAGGGGGCCCGAAAAACTGTTTTTT,CASSLGNGRGPEKLFF
TRBV18,NA,NA,TRBJ1-1,TGTGCCAGCTCACCCCGACAGGTATCCTTGAACACTGAAGCTTTCTTT,CASSPRQVSLNTEAFF
TRBV29-1,NA,NA,TRBJ1-1,TGCAGCGTACTTACAGTGAACACTGAAGCTTTCTTT,CSVLTVNTEAFF
TRBV15,NA,TRBD2,TRBJ2-7,TGTGCCACCAGCAGCTGGGAGGGCCGGGGGAACGAGCAGTACTTC,CATSSWEGRGNEQYF
TRBV29-1,NA,NA,TRBJ2-2,TGCAGCGTTACAGGTTGGACCGGGGAGCTGTTTTTT,CSVTGWTGELFF
TRBV9,NA,TRBD1,TRBJ2-2,TGTGCCAGCAGCGGGGGACAGCCGCCCACCGGGGAGCTGTTTTTT,CASSGGQPPTGELFF
TRBV5-1,NA,NA,TRBJ1-1,TGCGCCAGCAGCTTGAGGACAGATAACACTGAAGCTTTCTTT,CASSLRTDNTEAFF
TRBV9,NA,TRBD2,TRBJ2-5,TGTGCCAGCAGCCGAGGGACTAGCGGGAGAGAGGAGACCCAGTACTTC,CASSRGTSGREETQYF
TRBV19,NA,NA,TRBJ1-2,TGTGCCAGTAACCGTGGCGGGGATGGCTACACCTTC,CASNRGGDGYTF
TRBV10-3,NA,TRBD2,TRBJ2-7,TGTGCCATCACCGTAAAAACTAGCGGGAGTAGGTACGAGCAGTACTTC,CAITVKTSGSRYEQYF
TRBV5-1,few,NA,TRBJ1-3,TGCGCCAGCAGCGTCCGGGGGAACGGAAACACCATATATTTT,CASSVRGNGNTIYF
TRBV6-5,NA,TRBD1,TRBJ2-1,TGTGCCAGCAGTTACCGGTCCGGGACAGGAGGTGAGCAGTTCTTC,CASSYRSGTGGEQFF
TRBV27,NA,TRBD2,TRBJ2-7,TGTGCCAGCACCTCGGGACTAGCGGGAGGGCACCACGAGCAGTACTTC,CASTSGLAGGHHEQYF
TRBV7-2,few,TRBD2,TRBJ2-7,TGTGCCAGCAGCTTGGAGCGGGGGAGATCCTACGAGCAGTACTTC,CASSLERGRSYEQYF
TRBV18,NA,NA,TRBJ2-3,TGTGCCAGCTCCCCGGGGGTCACAGATACGCAGTATTTT,CASSPGVTDTQYF
TRBV5-1,NA,NA,TRBJ2-7,TGCGCCAGCAGTCCCAGGGGCGGCGAGCAGTACTTC,CASSPRGGEQYF
TRBV7-8,NA,TRBD2,TRBJ2-1,TGTGCCAGCAGCTTAGGCAGCGGGAGGAGCAATGAGCAGTTCTTC,CASSLGSGRSNEQFF
TRBV18,NA,NA,TRBJ2-7,TGTGCCAGCTCACCACCAGGGGTCTACGAGCAGTACTTC,CASSPPGVYEQYF
TRBV7-3,NA,NA,TRBJ1-2,TGTGCCAGCAGCTCGGGGGGCACGGTCTATGGCTACACCTTC,CASSSGGTVYGYTF
TRBV6-5,few,NA,TRBJ1-2,TGTGCCAGCAGTGAAGGGGACACCACCTATGGCTACACCTTC,CASSEGDTTYGYTF
TRBV4-1,once,TRBD1,TRBJ2-7,TGCGCCAGCAGCGCCCGGGACAGTGCCTACGAGCAGTACTTC,CASSARDSAYEQYF
TRBV28,NA,NA,TRBJ1-2,TGTGCCAGCAGTCGGGGCGGGGGGGGGAACTATGGCTACACCTTC,CASSRGGGGNYGYTF
TRBV2,NA,NA,TRBJ1-1,TGTGCCAGCAGTGAGGTCAGAACCCAGAACACTGAAGCTTTCTTT,CASSEVRTQNTEAFF
TRBV5-1,NA,TRBD2,TRBJ2-3,TGCGCCAGCAGCTTGCGGACTAGCGGAAGTAGCACAGATACGCAGTATTTT,CASSLRTSGSSTDTQYF
TRBV13,NA,TRBD1,TRBJ2-7,TGTGCCAGCAGCCCCCGACAGGGAGATTCCTACGAGCAGTACTTC,CASSPRQGDSYEQYF
TRBV5-8,few,NA,TRBJ1-5,TGTGCCAGCAGCTTTAGGACAGGCAATCAGCCCCAGCATTTT,CASSFRTGNQPQHF
TRBV5-1,NA,NA,TRBJ1-1,TGCGCCAGCAGCTTGGAGCCCGAGAGCACTGAAGCTTTCTTT,CASSLEPESTEAFF
TRBV5-8,NA,NA,TRBJ2-7,TGTGCCAGCAGCTTAGGGACTCCTGGGGCCGAGCAGTACTTC,CASSLGTPGAEQYF